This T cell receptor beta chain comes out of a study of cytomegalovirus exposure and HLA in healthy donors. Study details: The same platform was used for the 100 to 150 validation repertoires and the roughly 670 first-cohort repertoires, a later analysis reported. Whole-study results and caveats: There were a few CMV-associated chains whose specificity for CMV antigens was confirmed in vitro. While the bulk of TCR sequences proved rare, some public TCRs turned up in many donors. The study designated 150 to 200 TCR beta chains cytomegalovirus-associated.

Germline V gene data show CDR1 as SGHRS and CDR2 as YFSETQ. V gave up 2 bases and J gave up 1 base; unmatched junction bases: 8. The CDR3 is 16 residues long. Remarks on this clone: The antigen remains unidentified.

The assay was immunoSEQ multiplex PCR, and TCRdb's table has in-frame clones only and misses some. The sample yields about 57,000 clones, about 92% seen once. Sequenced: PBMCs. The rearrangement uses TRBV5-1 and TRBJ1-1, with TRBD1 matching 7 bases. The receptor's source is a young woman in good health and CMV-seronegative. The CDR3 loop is CASSFGPGGSNTEAFF. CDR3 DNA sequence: TGCGCCAGCAGCTTTGGGCCAGGGGGTTCGAACACTGAAGCTTTCTTT.